These 29 T cell receptor beta chains originate from one sample sequenced in a study of blood T cell repertoires in COVID-19. Here immunoSEQ multiplex PCR was the method, and the copy in TCRdb shows in-frame clones only, minus some. This sample has about 140,000 clones, with roughly 88% found just once. The material sequenced was peripheral blood. These TCRs come from a woman aged 45 to 65 with acute or convalescent COVID-19.

The chain uses TRBV7-3 and TRBJ2-5, with D possibly TRBD1 on 6 matching bases. This CDR3 region has 15 residues. Germline CDR1 reads SGHTA; CDR2 reads FQGTGA. Trimming shortened V by 2 bases and J by 2 bases, and 12 bases separated the two germline ends. The chain's CDR3 is CASSLGWGQQETQYF. DNA for the CDR3: TGTGCCAGCAGCTTAGGGTGGGGGCAACAAGAGACCCAGTACTTC.

The rearrangement joins TRBV3-1 (or the pseudogene TRBV3-2) to TRBJ1-2; TRBD1 matches at 9 bases. The ends lost 1 base at V and 2 bases at J; junction bases unmatched: 5. The CDR3 consists of 16 residues. The germline V gene has CDR1 LGHDT and CDR2 YNNKEL (reference sequence). The CDR3, as DNA: TGTGCCAGCAGCCAAGCAACAGGGGGCGCCAACTATGGCTACACCTTC. Its translation: CASSQATGGANYGYTF.

The chain couples TRBV6-5 to TRBJ2-5, with TRBD2 matching over 8 bases. Germline V CDR1 and CDR2: MNHEY, SVGAGI. V lost 7 bases, J lost 5 bases, and 6 bases stayed unmatched. The CDR3 is 13 residues long. CDR3: CASTPGGPETQYF. For the CDR3, the DNA is TGTGCCAGCACCCCGGGGGGGCCGGAGACCCAGTACTTC.

This clone has only one observation. V usage is TRBV18 and J usage is TRBJ2-7; D uncertain. This CDR3 has 13 residues. The ends were cut back, 4 bases at V and 3 bases at J, with 10 bases in the middle. The germline gives CDR1 KGHSH, CDR2 LQKENI. The CDR3 here is CASSLDLSYEQYF. The CDR3, as DNA: TGTGCCAGCTCACTCGATTTGAGCTACGAGCAGTACTTC.

V and J are TRBV27 and TRBJ2-2, with 10 nucleotides matching TRBD2. This CDR3 has 14 residues. J gave up 5 bases and V 9 bases, and 6 bases lay outside the gene matches. The germline V gene encodes CDR1 MNHEY and CDR2 SMNVEV (reference sequence). CDR3 nucleotides: TGTGCCAGTCCCCTAGCGGGAGAAACCGGGGAGCTGTTTTTT. Protein product: CASPLAGETGELFF.

This clone occurred once. This chain uses TRBV3-1 (or the pseudogene TRBV3-2) with TRBJ2-7; the match to TRBD2 covers 9 bases. Losses at the gene ends were 2 bases for V and 2 bases for J; bases not matched to a gene: 4. This CDR3 spans 15 amino acids. Germline assignment: CDR1 LGHDT and CDR2 YNNKEL (reference sequence). The CDR3: CASSQILAGPYEQYF. In nucleotides, the CDR3 is TGTGCCAGCAGCCAAATCCTAGCGGGGCCCTACGAGCAGTACTTC.

The sample holds one count of this clone. J is TRBJ1-2 and V is TRBV5-1, with D possibly TRBD1 on 5 matching bases. The ends were cut back, 5 bases at V and 5 bases at J, with 16 bases in the middle. This CDR3 region has 14 residues. Germline CDR1 and CDR2: SGHRS and YFSETQ. As DNA, the CDR3 is TGCGCCAGCAGAGGGGCAGCGTCAGATTATGGCTACACCTTC. Its protein is CASRGAASDYGYTF.

V is TRBV19 and J is TRBJ1-2; 7 nucleotides align to TRBD1. CDR1 and CDR2 (germline): LNHDA, SQIVND (reference sequence). Unmatched junction bases numbered 10, after V lost 7 bases and J lost 2 bases. The CDR3 loop spans 15 amino acids. As DNA, the CDR3 is TGTGCCAGTACCCCTCAGACAGGGCCCAACTATGGCTACACCTTC. This codes for CASTPQTGPNYGYTF.

V gene TRBV3-1 (or the pseudogene TRBV3-2) combines with J gene TRBJ1-2; 7 bases fit TRBD1. The CDR3 is 13 residues long. With 4 bases clipped from V and 8 bases from J, the junction kept 7 bases outside the gene matches. Germline values: CDR1 LGHDT, CDR2 YNNKEL (reference sequence). Here the CDR3 reads CASSRGGRRGYTF. The DNA of the CDR3 is TGTGCCAGCAGCCGAGGGGGCAGGAGAGGCTACACCTTC.

CDR3 sequence (DNA): TGTGCCAGCTCACTACAGGGATACGAGACCCAGTACTTC. This gives the protein CASSLQGYETQYF. The chain is built from TRBV18 and TRBJ2-5; the D gene is possibly TRBD1 (6 bases). Germline loops: CDR1 KGHSH, CDR2 LQKENI. V was pared by 4 bases and J by 5 bases, with 11 bases between. CDR3 length: 13 residues.

The chain joins TRBV27 to TRBJ1-1; the match to TRBD1 covers 8 bases. In germline, CDR1 is MNHEY, CDR2 SMNVEV (reference sequence). This CDR3 has 14 amino acids. V was pared by 3 bases and J by 11 bases, with 11 bases of the junction left unmatched. CDR3 amino acids: CASSLTDRGVGAFF. In nucleotides, the CDR3 is TGTGCCAGCAGTTTGACTGACAGGGGCGTAGGGGCTTTCTTT.

The chain joins TRBV6-5 to TRBJ1-2; D may be TRBD1 (6 bases). This CDR3 is built from 14 residues. V lost 8 bases and J 6 bases, leaving 19 bases between the germline ends. Germline values: CDR1 MNHEY, CDR2 SVGAGI. The chain's CDR3 is CASAQEWTEHGYTF. Written as DNA, the CDR3 is TGTGCCAGCGCACAGGAGTGGACAGAGCATGGCTACACCTTC.

This chain connects TRBV7-6 to TRBJ2-1; 11 bases are shared with TRBD2. The ends lost 5 bases at V and 6 bases at J; junction bases unmatched: 9. Germline loops: CDR1 SGHVS, CDR2 FNYEAQ. The CDR3 sequence is 16 residues long. The CDR3 region has the DNA TGTGCCAGCAGCCTGAATCCTAGCGGGAGGACCAATGAGCAGTTCTTC. Translated: CASSLNPSGRTNEQFF.

This rearrangement joins TRBV4-2 to TRBJ2-7, with 7 bases lining up with TRBD1. After removal of 3 bases from V and 3 bases from J, the junction contained 2 bases not matched to a gene. The CDR3 is 13 residues long. From germline, CDR1 is LGHNA and CDR2 YNFKEQ. Here the CDR3 DNA reads TGTGCCAGCAGCCAGGACAGGAACTACGAGCAGTACTTC. It codes for CASSQDRNYEQYF.

The rearrangement links TRBV7-9 to TRBJ2-3; 7 bases align to TRBD1. V trimming: 4 bases; J trimming: 4 bases; junction bases outside the gene matches: 2. Germline lookup yields CDR1 SEHNR and CDR2 FQNEAQ (reference sequence). CDR3 length: 13 residues. Here the CDR3 DNA reads TGTGCCAGCAGCTACACAGGGGCAGATACGCAGTATTTT. It translates to CASSYTGADTQYF.

The chain is built from TRBV30 and TRBJ1-2, with D possibly being TRBD1 (5 bases). Deletions cut 5 bases from V and 4 bases from J, with 14 bases between. Germline lookup yields CDR1 GTSNPN and CDR2 SVGIG (reference sequence). The CDR3 runs 13 residues. CDR3 DNA: TGTGCCTGGGGGACTCTGGGGGGCTATGGCTACACCTTC. Translating gives CAWGTLGGYGYTF.

The chain is built from TRBV3-1 (or the pseudogene TRBV3-2) and TRBJ1-1; 8 bases fit TRBD1. The CDR3 is 16 amino acids. CDR1 and CDR2 from the germline V gene are LGHDT and YNNKEL (reference sequence). V was clipped by 4 bases and J by 5 bases; unmatched bases: 12. CDR3 DNA: TGTGCCAGCAGCCCAACAGGTGACAGGGGTCGGACTGAAGCTTTCTTT. Its protein product is CASSPTGDRGRTEAFF.

V is TRBV15 and J is TRBJ1-2; D gene unclear. Germline lookup yields CDR1 LNHNV and CDR2 YYDKDF (reference sequence). The CDR3 sequence is 14 residues long. V was cut by 6 bases and J by 4 bases, with 15 bases left in between. The CDR3 here is CATRNAASPYGYTF. As DNA, the CDR3 is TGTGCCACCAGGAACGCGGCATCCCCCTATGGCTACACCTTC.

J is TRBJ1-6 and V is TRBV6-4; 7 positions match TRBD1. The CDR3 length is 15 residues. CDR1 is MRHNA and CDR2 is SNTAGT in the germline V gene. With V trimmed by 3 bases and J by 7 bases, 6 bases remained unmatched. CDR3 DNA sequence: TGTGCCAGCAGTGAGGGCGGGACAGCAAATTCACCCCTCCACTTT. Its translation: CASSEGGTANSPLHF.

The chain couples TRBV28 to TRBJ1-2, with 7 positions matching TRBD1. After removal of 5 bases from V and 7 bases from J, the junction contained 16 bases not matched to a gene. This CDR3 has 16 amino acids. In germline, CDR1 is MDHEN, CDR2 SYDVKM. DNA for the CDR3: TGTGCCAGCAGTCCGCAGTCGACAGGGTTAATAGGTGGCTACACCTTC. Protein: CASSPQSTGLIGGYTF.

The V and J genes are TRBV4-1 and TRBJ1-2; 7 bases fit TRBD1. The V segment lost 2 bases and the J segment 0 bases; nucleotides outside the gene matches: 3. The length of the CDR3 is 15 residues. Germline V gives CDR1 MGHRA, CDR2 YSYEKL. CDR3 bases: TGCGCCAGCAGCCAATGGGACAGAACTAACTATGGCTACACCTTC. This translates into CASSQWDRTNYGYTF.

V and J are TRBV10-3 and TRBJ2-7; 8 nucleotides line up with TRBD1. V trimming: 4 bases; J trimming: 5 bases; junction bases outside the gene matches: 7. Germline V CDR1 and CDR2: ENHRY, SYGVKD. CDR3 size: 14 residues. The DNA for the CDR3 is TGTGCCATCAGTGGTGAGACAGGGGCCCACGAGCAGTACTTC. Its translation: CAISGETGAHEQYF.

This clone has more than one count but fewer than ten. This rearrangement joins TRBV15 to TRBJ2-1; 8 bases are shared with TRBD2. CDR1 is LNHNV, CDR2 YYDKDF, per germline (reference sequence). The CDR3 is 15 residues long. The V and J ends lost 0 bases and 8 bases, in that order; junction bases with no gene match: 6. In DNA, the CDR3 is TGTGCCACCAGCAGAGACGGGAGGGGCGTGGATGAGCAGTTCTTC. Translating gives CATSRDGRGVDEQFF.

The gene calls are TRBV5-1 and TRBJ2-5; 8 bases align to TRBD2. Germline trimming cut 3 bases from V and 4 bases from J; bases unmatched to any gene: 5. The CDR3 sequence is 14 residues long. Germline V gives CDR1 SGHRS, CDR2 YFSETQ. CDR3 residues: CASSSSGGGETQYF. In DNA, the CDR3 is TGCGCCAGCAGCTCGAGCGGGGGCGGAGAGACCCAGTACTTC.

The chain recombines TRBV7-9 with TRBJ1-1; TRBD1 aligns across 8 bases. Germline trimming cut 4 bases from V and 0 bases from J; bases unmatched to any gene: 10. Germline CDR1 reads SEHNR; CDR2 reads FQNEAQ (reference sequence). The CDR3 consists of 17 residues. The CDR3 is CASSSPGQAFMNTEAFF. CDR3 nucleotide sequence: TGTGCCAGCAGCTCACCGGGACAGGCTTTTATGAACACTGAAGCTTTCTTT.

This clone was found a few times. The J gene is TRBJ2-7, the V gene TRBV24-1, with D tentatively TRBD2 (5 bases). CDR1 is KGHDR, CDR2 SFDVKD, per germline. The V and J ends lost 4 bases and 3 bases respectively, with 12 bases between them. The CDR3 spans 14 residues. CDR3 in amino acids: CATSDPSGIYEQYF. CDR3 nucleotides: TGTGCCACCAGTGACCCCTCGGGAATCTACGAGCAGTACTTC.

The chain employs TRBV3-1 (or the pseudogene TRBV3-2) and TRBJ1-6; a weak D match, TRBD1 (5 bases). Germline CDR1 reads LGHDT; CDR2 reads YNNKEL (reference sequence). This CDR3 region has 16 residues. Trimming removed 2 bases from V and 5 bases from J, with 13 bases in between. The CDR3 is CASSQPEGINNSPLHF. The CDR3 coding sequence is TGTGCCAGCAGCCAACCGGAGGGGATTAATAATTCACCCCTCCACTTT.

About this clone itself: At one end, the junction sequence differs from germline, possibly due to a read error. The J gene is TRBJ2-1, the V gene TRBV7-7; TRBD2 matches 9 bases. The CDR3 covers 16 residues. The germline V gene encodes CDR1 SSHAT and CDR2 FNYEAQ (reference sequence). CDR3 sequence (DNA): TGTGCTAGCAGCTTATCCCCTAGCGGGATAGGGGATGAGCAGTTCTTC. It specifies CASSLSPSGIGDEQFF.

J is TRBJ1-2 and V is TRBV6-5, with a weak D call TRBD1 (6 bases). V gave up 2 bases and J gave up 4 bases, with 11 bases separating them. The germline V gene encodes CDR1 MNHEY and CDR2 SVGAGI. The length of the CDR3 is 14 residues. CDR3 coding DNA: TGTGCCAGCAGTTACAGGGTAGGGGGCTATGGCTACACCTTC. Encoded protein: CASSYRVGGYGYTF.